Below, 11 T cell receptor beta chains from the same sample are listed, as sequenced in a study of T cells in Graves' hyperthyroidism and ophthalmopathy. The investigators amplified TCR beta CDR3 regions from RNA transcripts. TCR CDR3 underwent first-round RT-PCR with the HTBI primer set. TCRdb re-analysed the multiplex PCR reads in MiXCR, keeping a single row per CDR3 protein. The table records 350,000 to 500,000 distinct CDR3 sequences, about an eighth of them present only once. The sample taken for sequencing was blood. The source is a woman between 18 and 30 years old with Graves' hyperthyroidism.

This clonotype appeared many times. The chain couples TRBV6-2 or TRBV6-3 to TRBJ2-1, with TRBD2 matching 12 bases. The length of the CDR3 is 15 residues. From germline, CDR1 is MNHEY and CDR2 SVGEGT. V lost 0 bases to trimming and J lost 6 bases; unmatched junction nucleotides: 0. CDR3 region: CASSYSTSGSNEQFF. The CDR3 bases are TGTGCCAGCAGTTACTCGACTAGCGGGAGCAATGAGCAGTTCTTC.

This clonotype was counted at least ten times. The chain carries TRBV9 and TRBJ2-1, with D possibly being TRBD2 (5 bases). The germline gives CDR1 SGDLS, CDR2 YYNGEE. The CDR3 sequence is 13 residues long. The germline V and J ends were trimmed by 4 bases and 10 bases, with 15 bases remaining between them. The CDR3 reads CASSPRSEGEQFF. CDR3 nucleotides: TGTGCCAGCAGCCCACGGAGCGAGGGAGAGCAGTTCTTC.

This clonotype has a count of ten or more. The DNA of the CDR3 is TGCGCCAGCAGCTTGGACGGCGGGACGTACACTGAAGCTTTCTTT. This sequence encodes CASSLDGGTYTEAFF. The rearrangement joins TRBV5-1 to TRBJ1-1; a possible D gene is TRBD1 (5 bases). The CDR3 contains 15 residues. The germline CDR1 and CDR2 sequences are SGHRS and YFSETQ. Trimming removed 0 bases at V and 3 bases at J, with 12 bases between.

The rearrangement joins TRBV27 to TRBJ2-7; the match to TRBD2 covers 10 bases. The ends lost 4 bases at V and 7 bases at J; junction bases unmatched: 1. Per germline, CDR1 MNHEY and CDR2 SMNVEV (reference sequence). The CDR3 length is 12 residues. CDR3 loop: CASSYSGREQYF. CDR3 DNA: TGTGCCAGCAGTTATAGCGGGAGGGAGCAGTACTTC.

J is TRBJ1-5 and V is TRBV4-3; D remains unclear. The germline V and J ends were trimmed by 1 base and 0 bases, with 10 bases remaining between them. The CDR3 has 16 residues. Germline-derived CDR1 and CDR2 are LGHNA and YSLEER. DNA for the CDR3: TGCGCCAGCAGCCAAGGGTTTAGGGATAGCAATCAGCCCCAGCATTTT. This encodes CASSQGFRDSNQPQHF.

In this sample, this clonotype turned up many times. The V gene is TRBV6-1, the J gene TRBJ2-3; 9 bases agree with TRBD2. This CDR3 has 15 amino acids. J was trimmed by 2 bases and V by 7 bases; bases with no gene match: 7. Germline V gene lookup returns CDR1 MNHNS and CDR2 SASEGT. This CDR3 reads CASTRTSASTDTQYF. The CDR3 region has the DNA TGTGCCAGCACGAGGACTAGCGCCTCCACAGATACGCAGTATTTT.

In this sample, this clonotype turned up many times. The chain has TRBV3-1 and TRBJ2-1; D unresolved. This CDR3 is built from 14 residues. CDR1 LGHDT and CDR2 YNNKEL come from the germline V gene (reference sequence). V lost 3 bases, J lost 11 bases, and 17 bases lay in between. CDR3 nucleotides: TGTGCCAGCAGCCAGGACGAAATACGGGTTCAGCAGTTCTTC. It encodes CASSQDEIRVQQFF.

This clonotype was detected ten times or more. The CDR3 region has the DNA TGTGCCACCAGCAGAGATCTGAAGACAGGCTCCTACGAGCAGTACTTC. Translating gives CATSRDLKTGSYEQYF. The chain combines TRBV15 with TRBJ2-7; a possible D gene is TRBD1 (6 bases). The CDR3 sequence is 16 residues long. V shed 0 bases and J shed 0 bases, with 12 bases lying between them. Germline loops: CDR1 LNHNV, CDR2 YYDKDF (reference sequence).

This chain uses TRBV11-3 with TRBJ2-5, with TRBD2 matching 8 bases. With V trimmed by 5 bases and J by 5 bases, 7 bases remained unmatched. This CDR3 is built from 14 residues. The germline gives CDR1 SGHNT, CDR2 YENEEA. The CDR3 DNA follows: TGTGCCAGCAGCACGTCGGGAGGGATGGAGACCCAGTACTTC. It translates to CASSTSGGMETQYF.

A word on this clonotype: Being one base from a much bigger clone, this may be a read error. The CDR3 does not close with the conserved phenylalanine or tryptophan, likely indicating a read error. CDR3 protein: CSVGGTGLYEQYL. Written as DNA, the CDR3 is TGCAGCGTTGGAGGGACAGGTCTCTACGAGCAGTACCTC. This chain joins TRBV29-1 and TRBJ2-7; 8 nucleotides match TRBD1. J was trimmed by 3 bases and V by 4 bases; bases with no gene match: 5. Germline V lookup: CDR1 SQVTM, CDR2 ANQGSEA. This CDR3 has 13 residues.

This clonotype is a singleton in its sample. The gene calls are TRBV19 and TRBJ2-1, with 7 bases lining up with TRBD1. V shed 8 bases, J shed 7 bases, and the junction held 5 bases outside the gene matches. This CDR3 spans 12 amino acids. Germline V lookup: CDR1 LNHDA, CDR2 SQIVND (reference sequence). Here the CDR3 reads CASGPQGNEQFF. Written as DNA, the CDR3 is TGTGCCAGTGGACCACAGGGGAATGAGCAGTTCTTC.